Listed below are T cell receptor beta chains from one sample, sequenced in a study of hypomethylating agent response in myelodysplastic syndrome. Profiling relied on immunoSEQ multiplex PCR, and the TCRdb table lists in-frame clones only, not all of them. The sample includes 2,500 to 4,000 clones, about 90% of them seen just once. Here the sequenced sample was bone marrow, taken before or after starting hypomethylating agent treatment for myelodysplastic syndrome (not recorded which). Receptors were obtained from a human donor with myelodysplastic syndrome. CDR3s include the opening cysteine and the closing phenylalanine or tryptophan.

v_gene	j_gene	CDR3aa
TRBV27	TRBJ2-7	CASSLGTSGTEQYF
TRBV6-5	TRBJ1-2	CASSQGEWDGYTF
TRBV5-3	TRBJ2-3	CASTISEIGDTQYF
TRBV15	TRBJ2-1	CATSGGQADNEQFF
TRBV27	TRBJ2-1	CASGGDGTYNEQFF
TRBV11-2	TRBJ2-7	CASSYGQSYEQYF
TRBV10-3	TRBJ2-7	CATAGGGSYEQYF
TRBV7-9	TRBJ2-7	CASSPQPAGYNEQYF
TRBV30	TRBJ2-2	CAWSVRTKAGNTGELFF
TRBV27	TRBJ1-3	CASSLSIGSGNTIYF
TRBV7-2	TRBJ2-1	CASSSSRTSPRREQFF
TRBV5-4	NA	CASSASDEQYF
TRBV6-1	TRBJ2-7	CASSERENNEQYF
TRBV11-2	TRBJ1-3	CASTLGVSSGNTIYF
TRBV10-3	TRBJ2-7	CAISVGYEQYF
TRBV6-5	TRBJ1-2	CASSYSIGVGGYTF
TRBV7-3	TRBJ1-1	CASSLGFGREGMNTEAFF
TRBV5-1	TRBJ2-1	CASSPLAGGYNEQFF